The 18 T cell receptor beta chains below all came from one sample that was sequenced in a study of shared clonotypes between healthy human individuals. Some clones are missing from TCRdb's copy, which holds only in-frame ones; the method was immunoSEQ multiplex PCR. The sample includes some 1.4 million clones, about 96% of them seen just once. The sequenced material came from naive CD4+ T cells sorted from blood. The subset denotes: CD45RA+ positively selected. The source of these receptors is a man aged 25 to 45 in good health.

V usage is TRBV11-2 and J usage is TRBJ1-5; D possibly corresponds to TRBD1 (6 bases). CDR3 length equals 12 residues. V was trimmed by 5 bases and J by 11 bases, leaving 13 bases between them. The germline V gene encodes CDR1 SGHAT and CDR2 FQNNGV. As DNA, the CDR3 is TGTGCCAGCAGCAAAGGAGAGGGGGCCCAGCATTTT. This encodes CASSKGEGAQHF.

The chain uses TRBV29-1 and TRBJ2-5; 10 nucleotides line up with TRBD2. Germline values: CDR1 SQVTM, CDR2 ANQGSEA. The ends lost 4 bases at V and 4 bases at J; junction bases unmatched: 6. CDR3 length: 14 amino acids. CDR3 sequence reads: CSVGLAGVGETQYF. DNA of the CDR3: TGCAGCGTTGGCCTAGCGGGAGTAGGAGAGACCCAGTACTTC.

The rearrangement links TRBV4-3 to TRBJ2-1; 11 bases align to TRBD2. The CDR3 extends over 16 amino acids. The J segment lost 13 bases and the V segment lost 0 bases, leaving 11 bases of the junction unmatched. Germline-derived CDR1 and CDR2 are LGHNA and YSLEER. In DNA form, the CDR3 reads TGCGCCAGCAGCCAAGATCCCGGACTAGCGGGTGGTACCCAGTTCTTC. Amino acids: CASSQDPGLAGGTQFF.

The chain recombines TRBV6-1 with TRBJ2-2, with D possibly TRBD1 on 6 matching bases. The ends were cut back, 1 base at V and 3 bases at J, with 12 bases in the middle. This CDR3 is built from 16 residues. CDR1 and CDR2 from the germline V gene are MNHNS and SASEGT. CDR3 coding DNA: TGTGCCAGCAGTGAAGGGTACAGGGTGTACACCGGGGAGCTGTTTTTT. It encodes CASSEGYRVYTGELFF.

The chain has TRBV28 and TRBJ2-1, with TRBD2 as a possible D gene (5 bases). Germline CDR1 and CDR2: MDHEN and SYDVKM. The V gene lost 8 bases and the J gene lost 0 bases, with 14 bases spanning the gap. The CDR3 is made up of 15 amino acids. The CDR3 DNA follows: TGTGCCAGCGTACAAGAAGGGAGCTCCTACAATGAGCAGTTCTTC. Amino acid sequence: CASVQEGSSYNEQFF.

The chain couples TRBV7-2 to TRBJ1-2; 9 bases fit TRBD1. The germline CDR1 and CDR2 sequences are SGHTA and FQGNSA. This CDR3 contains 14 residues. The ends lost 6 bases at V and 5 bases at J; junction bases unmatched: 7. As DNA, the CDR3 is TGTGCCAGCAGTTCTCAACAGGGGGCATATGGCTACACCTTC. This translates into CASSSQQGAYGYTF.

The rearrangement uses TRBV25-1 and TRBJ2-1; D ambiguous. The germline V gene encodes CDR1 MGHDK and CDR2 SYGVNS. V lost 5 bases to trimming and J lost 6 bases, with 8 bases between them. The CDR3 is made up of 12 amino acids. The CDR3 protein is CASSHRVNEQFF. CDR3 sequence (DNA): TGTGCCAGCAGTCATAGAGTCAATGAGCAGTTCTTC.

The rearrangement uses TRBV5-4 and TRBJ2-2; D is unclear. From germline, CDR1 is SGHNT and CDR2 YYREEE (reference sequence). CDR3 length equals 13 residues. V was pared by 4 bases and J by 8 bases, with 12 bases between. The CDR3 nucleotides are TGTGCCAGCAGCCCCCCCCGGCCAGGGGAGCTGTTTTTT. This translates into CASSPPRPGELFF.

The chain employs TRBV6-5 and TRBJ2-7, with TRBD1 matching over 10 bases. Unmatched junction bases numbered 5, after V lost 6 bases and J lost 0 bases. This CDR3 has 15 amino acids. Germline CDR1 MNHEY, CDR2 SVGAGI. The CDR3 spells CASRGGQGSSYEQYF. CDR3 nucleotide sequence: TGTGCCAGCAGGGGGGGACAGGGGAGCTCCTACGAGCAGTACTTC.

This CDR3 reads CASSPVRDYGYTF. CDR3 in DNA: TGTGCCAGCAGCCCAGTGCGGGACTATGGCTACACCTTC. The chain has TRBV7-8 and TRBJ1-2, with no clear D. Germline V gene data show CDR1 as SGHVS and CDR2 as FQNEAQ. V lost 5 bases, J lost 3 bases, and 10 bases lay in between. The CDR3 has 13 residues.

The V call is TRBV6-5, the J call TRBJ2-7, with a weak D call TRBD2 (6 bases). V was pared by 4 bases and J by 0 bases, with 16 bases between. Germline V CDR1 and CDR2: MNHEY, SVGAGI. There are 16 residues in the CDR3. This CDR3 is CASSWGAGGSSYEQYF. The CDR3, as DNA: TGTGCCAGCAGTTGGGGAGCGGGTGGGAGCTCCTACGAGCAGTACTTC.

V and J are TRBV5-1 and TRBJ1-1, with 8 bases lining up with TRBD1. This CDR3 is 15 amino acids long. Trimming cost V 4 bases and J 5 bases; bases outside gene matches: 10. Germline assignment: CDR1 SGHRS and CDR2 YFSETQ. CDR3 residues: CASSNPDRAGTEAFF. The DNA for the CDR3 is TGCGCCAGCAGCAACCCGGACAGGGCCGGGACTGAAGCTTTCTTT.

This chain joins TRBV29-1 and TRBJ1-1; TRBD1 is a possible D gene (6 bases). V shed 7 bases and J shed 4 bases, with 22 bases lying between them. CDR1 SQVTM and CDR2 ANQGSEA come from the germline V gene. The CDR3 runs to 15 residues. The CDR3 DNA reads TGCAGCGCTCGCCAACCACAGGGAGGCGGCACTGAAGCTTTCTTT. It is translated as CSARQPQGGGTEAFF.

The chain combines TRBV7-8 with TRBJ1-1, with a possible D match to TRBD1 (6 bases). This CDR3 is 13 amino acids long. CDR1 is SGHVS, CDR2 FQNEAQ, per germline. V lost 6 bases and J 4 bases, leaving 12 bases between the germline ends. The CDR3 bases are TGTGCCAGCAGTCAGAGGGGGGTCACTGAAGCTTTCTTT. Protein: CASSQRGVTEAFF. The full variable domain, its missing parts supplied by reference TRBV7-8 and TRBJ1-1, is GAGVSQSPRYKVAKRGQDVALRCDPISGHVSLFWYQQALGQGPEFLTYFQNEAQLDKSGLPSDRFFAERPEGSVSTLKIQRTQQEDSAVYLCASSQRGVTEAFFGQGTRLTVV.

The chain links TRBV4-1 to TRBJ2-3; either TRBD1 or TRBD2 may supply D (5 bases each). Trimming pared 1 base from V and 3 bases from J, leaving 14 bases between. The CDR3 consists of 16 residues. Germline CDR1 and CDR2: MGHRA and YSYEKL. CDR3 protein: CASSQGQRGRTDTQYF. For the CDR3, the DNA is TGCGCCAGCAGCCAAGGACAACGGGGCCGGACAGATACGCAGTATTTT.

The chain employs TRBV6-5 and TRBJ1-4; 9 bases line up with TRBD1. The germline CDR1 and CDR2 sequences are MNHEY and SVGAGI. Losses at the gene ends were 5 bases for V and 5 bases for J; bases not matched to a gene: 6. This CDR3 comprises 15 residues. The CDR3 here is CASSLTGTGNEKLFF. In DNA, the CDR3 is TGTGCCAGCAGTCTGACCGGGACAGGGAATGAAAAACTGTTTTTT.

Here the CDR3 DNA reads TGTGCCTGGAGGAGAGGTTTGCGCAATCAGCCCCAGCATTTT. It codes for CAWRRGLRNQPQHF. The genes are TRBV30 and TRBJ1-5; no firm D call. V was pared by 3 bases and J by 2 bases, with 11 bases between. This CDR3 comprises 14 residues. Germline V gene data show CDR1 as GTSNPN and CDR2 as SVGIG (reference sequence).

The rearrangement links TRBV28 to TRBJ2-1; D may be TRBD1 (5 bases). Germline V CDR1 and CDR2: MDHEN, SYDVKM. V lost 2 bases to trimming and J lost 12 bases, with 8 bases between them. The CDR3 contains 11 residues. CDR3 in amino acids: CASSLGQGQFF. In nucleotides, the CDR3 is TGTGCCAGCAGTTTAGGGCAGGGGCAGTTCTTC.